Following are 7 T cell receptor beta chains from one sample sequenced in a study of early T cells in non-severe SARS-CoV-2 infection. TCRdb re-derived calls from the 5' RACE reads in MiXCR, one entry per CDR3 protein. Among roughly 64,000 distinct CDR3 sequences listed, about 11% were seen once. Sequences were derived from whole blood, sampled at baseline. These receptor sequences come from an adult who was a healthcare worker with PCR-confirmed SARS-CoV-2 infection or an uninfected control (not recorded which).

This clonotype was recorded many times. J is TRBJ2-7 and V is TRBV7-9; possible D gene TRBD1, 6 bases. Trimming shortened V by 5 bases and J by 3 bases, and 8 bases separated the two germline ends. Germline CDR1 reads SEHNR; CDR2 reads FQNEAQ (reference sequence). CDR3 length: 12 amino acids. DNA of the CDR3: TGTGCCAGCAGCCGACAGGACTACGAGCAGTACTTC. Amino acids: CASSRQDYEQYF.

As DNA, the CDR3 is TGCAGTGCTAAACCAGGGAGCAATAATTCACCCCTCCACTTT. It yields the protein CSAKPGSNNSPLHF. The chain combines TRBV20-1 with TRBJ1-6, with D possibly TRBD1 on 5 matching bases. The V end lost 4 bases, the J end lost 5 bases, and 12 bases lay between the germline ends. Germline V gene lookup returns CDR1 DFQATT and CDR2 SNEGSKA (reference sequence). The CDR3 has 14 residues.

This clonotype has only a few counts. The chain couples TRBV7-9 to TRBJ1-2; 8 nucleotides match TRBD1. The CDR3 has 14 residues. Germline V CDR1 and CDR2: SEHNR, FQNEAQ (reference sequence). V lost 3 bases, J lost 3 bases, and 3 bases stayed unmatched. The CDR3 loop reads CASSLGQDYYGYTF. CDR3 nucleotides: TGTGCCAGCAGCTTGGGACAGGATTACTATGGCTACACCTTC.

The chain combines TRBV2 with TRBJ2-5, with a tentative D call TRBD2 (6 bases). The germline gives CDR1 SNHLY, CDR2 FYNNEI. Deletions cut 7 bases from V and 6 bases from J, with 15 bases between. The CDR3 runs 13 residues. This CDR3 reads CASKGGVAQTQYF. The CDR3 DNA reads TGTGCCAGCAAGGGCGGGGTCGCTCAGACCCAGTACTTC.

This chain joins TRBV7-2 and TRBJ1-2; 12 bases align to TRBD1. Germline trimming cut 5 bases from V and 4 bases from J; bases unmatched to any gene: 5. There are 15 residues in the CDR3. CDR1 and CDR2 (germline): SGHTA, FQGNSA. CDR3 DNA: TGTGCCAGCAGCCCGGGACAGGGGGCAATCTATGGCTACACCTTC. It yields the protein CASSPGQGAIYGYTF. The whole variable domain, filled in from reference TRBV7-2 and TRBJ1-2, reads GAGVSQSPSNKVTEKGKDVELRCDPISGHTALYWYRQSLGQGLEFLIYFQGNSAPDKSGLPSDRFSAERTGGSVSTLTIQRTQQEDSAVYLCASSPGQGAIYGYTFGSGTRLTVV.

This clonotype was detected only a few times. This CDR3 reads CASSSNVRDRGKDGYTF. In DNA, the CDR3 is TGTGCCAGCAGTTCTAACGTCCGGGACAGGGGGAAGGATGGCTACACCTTC. The chain combines TRBV12-3 or TRBV12-4 with TRBJ1-2; 11 bases match TRBD1. This CDR3 has 17 amino acids. V lost 4 bases, J lost 6 bases, and 13 bases stayed unmatched.

The chain links TRBV18 to TRBJ2-1, with TRBD2 identical over 9 bases. The V gene's germline CDR1 is KGHSH and CDR2 LQKENI. Germline trimming cut 3 bases from V and 7 bases from J; bases unmatched to any gene: 13. The CDR3 spans 17 residues. Written as DNA, the CDR3 is TGTGCCAGCTCACCCCCCACGGGCGGGGGGGCCGTTAATGAGCAGTTCTTC. It translates to CASSPPTGGGAVNEQFF.